This entry lists 25 T cell receptor beta chains sequenced from one sample in a study of cytomegalovirus exposure and HLA in healthy donors. The PCR ran on 60 Vbeta and 13 Jbeta primers. TCRdb keeps only in-frame clones here, not all; method: immunoSEQ multiplex PCR. The sample contains fewer than 200,000 clones, approximately 80% of which appear only once. The specimen sequenced was PBMCs. These receptors originate from a woman aged 45-59 years in good health and CMV-seronegative.

The chain uses TRBV5-4 and TRBJ2-1; 7 bases are a match to TRBD1. The V gene end was trimmed by 7 bases and the J gene end by 7 bases; junction bases not matched to a gene: 14. The CDR3 contains 15 residues. The V gene's germline CDR1 is SGHNT and CDR2 YYREEE (reference sequence). The CDR3: CASARGGLMENEQFF. CDR3 DNA: TGTGCCAGCGCCCGAGGGGGCCTCATGGAGAATGAGCAGTTCTTC.

This clone was observed once. The chain employs TRBV9 and TRBJ2-4, with D possibly matching TRBD2 (5 bases). CDR3 length equals 16 residues. Germline V lookup: CDR1 SGDLS, CDR2 YYNGEE. Trimming took off 4 bases at V and 8 bases at J, with 22 bases between the two ends. CDR3 residues: CASSPTPYSSEDIQYF. DNA of the CDR3: TGTGCCAGCAGCCCCACCCCGTACAGTAGCGAGGACATTCAGTACTTC.

This sequence joins TRBV7-3 and TRBJ2-3; 11 bases are a match to TRBD2. Germline V gene sequence: CDR1 SGHTA, CDR2 FQGTGA. The CDR3 consists of 16 residues. Unmatched junction bases numbered 4, after V lost 4 bases and J lost 1 base. The CDR3 protein is CASSSRGLAGTDTQYF. CDR3 bases: TGTGCCAGCAGCTCGCGGGGACTAGCGGGCACAGATACGCAGTATTTT.

The J gene is TRBJ2-5, the V gene TRBV29-1; a possible D gene is TRBD2 (5 bases). Per the germline V gene, CDR1 is SQVTM and CDR2 is ANQGSEA. V dropped 4 bases and J dropped 6 bases, with 6 bases sitting between them. CDR3 length equals 10 residues. The CDR3 DNA follows: TGCAGCGTTGGGACTCAGACCCAGTACTTC. Residues: CSVGTQTQYF.

The rearrangement joins TRBV25-1 to TRBJ1-5; 7 nucleotides match TRBD1. Germline CDR1 and CDR2: MGHDK and SYGVNS. The ends lost 3 bases at V and 6 bases at J; junction bases unmatched: 8. CDR3 size: 15 residues. The CDR3 sequence: CASSDARQGSQPQHF. DNA for the CDR3: TGTGCCAGCAGTGATGCGCGACAGGGTAGTCAGCCCCAGCATTTT.

The chain's CDR3 is CASRQGLDYGYTF. The CDR3 region has the DNA TGTGCCAGTAGACAGGGTCTGGACTATGGCTACACCTTC. The gene calls are TRBV19 and TRBJ1-2, with D possibly matching TRBD1 (6 bases). The CDR3 has 13 amino acids. V lost 6 bases to trimming and J lost 3 bases, with 11 bases between them. Germline V gene lookup returns CDR1 LNHDA and CDR2 SQIVND (reference sequence).

The chain recombines TRBV7-6 with TRBJ2-3; 8 nucleotides align to TRBD2. The CDR3 spans 17 residues. Germline assignment: CDR1 SGHVS and CDR2 FNYEAQ. J gave up 3 bases and V 5 bases, and 13 bases lay outside the gene matches. This chain's CDR3 is CASSRDAPGLVTDTQYF. CDR3 coding DNA: TGTGCCAGCAGCAGAGACGCGCCGGGACTAGTTACAGATACGCAGTATTTT.

This chain links TRBV6-4 with TRBJ1-1, with D possibly being TRBD1 (5 bases). Per germline, CDR1 MRHNA and CDR2 SNTAGT. V was shortened by 0 bases and J by 1 base, with 12 bases between the two germline ends. CDR3 size: 16 residues. The CDR3 DNA follows: TGTGCCAGCAGTGACTCGGAACAGGAGCAGAACACTGAAGCTTTCTTT. As protein: CASSDSEQEQNTEAFF.

This chain uses TRBV27 with TRBJ2-7; 8 bases fit TRBD1. The junction had 8 bases not matched to a gene; V was cut back by 8 bases and J by 2 bases. This CDR3 is built from 14 residues. CDR1 is MNHEY, CDR2 SMNVEV, per germline (reference sequence). The CDR3 nucleotides are TGTGCCAGCCGATCCAGGACAGGGACCTACGAGCAGTACTTC. As protein: CASRSRTGTYEQYF.

The rearrangement uses TRBV23-1 and TRBJ1-1; tentative D call: TRBD1 (5 bases). TRBV23-1 is placed among ORFs of uncertain function. The length of the CDR3 is 14 residues. V dropped 6 bases and J dropped 8 bases, with 19 bases sitting between them. CDR3 DNA sequence: TGCGCCAGCAGACCCAAGGTTCGGGGGAGGGAAGCTTTCTTT. Amino acids: CASRPKVRGREAFF.

This clone was counted a few times. The chain couples TRBV28 to TRBJ2-2; TRBD1 matches 7 bases. This CDR3 contains 15 residues. The V gene's germline CDR1 is MDHEN and CDR2 SYDVKM. With 4 bases clipped from V and 2 bases from J, the junction kept 4 bases outside the gene matches. The CDR3 nucleotides read TGTGCCAGCAGTTCCGACAGGGTAAACACCGGGGAGCTGTTTTTT. This codes for CASSSDRVNTGELFF.

Of note for this clone: This CDR3 is also generated by other DNA sequences in the sample. The chain couples TRBV5-1 to TRBJ1-1; D call uncertain. The germline gives CDR1 SGHRS, CDR2 YFSETQ. Trimming pared 3 bases from V and 4 bases from J, leaving 13 bases between. The length of the CDR3 is 14 residues. CDR3 bases: TGCGCCAGCAGCTCGCCCGCGGAGGGCACTGAAGCTTTCTTT. Its protein product is CASSSPAEGTEAFF.

The chain carries TRBV18 and TRBJ2-3, with D tentatively TRBD1 (6 bases). Looked up from germline, CDR1 is KGHSH and CDR2 is LQKENI. The CDR3 runs to 17 residues. Trimming cost V 0 bases and J 6 bases, with 19 bases left between them. The CDR3 DNA is TGTGCCAGCTCACCACCGATTGGGGGCCCCCCGGGGGATACGCAGTATTTT. This translates into CASSPPIGGPPGDTQYF.

The V gene is TRBV6-4, the J gene TRBJ2-1, with D tentatively TRBD1 (5 bases). The V gene's germline CDR1 is MRHNA and CDR2 SNTAGT. This CDR3 comprises 12 residues. V shed 5 bases and J shed 4 bases, with 6 bases lying between them. CDR3 amino acids: CASSQGYNEQFF. The CDR3 coding sequence is TGTGCCAGCAGTCAGGGATACAATGAGCAGTTCTTC.

This chain connects TRBV28 to TRBJ1-4; 9 bases agree with TRBD1. CDR3 length equals 17 residues. The germline V gene encodes CDR1 MDHEN and CDR2 SYDVKM. Trimming took 5 bases from V and 7 from J; bases not matched to a gene: 14. The CDR3 is CASSQPSGTGSPEKLFF. Written as DNA, the CDR3 is TGTGCCAGCAGTCAACCCTCCGGGACAGGGAGCCCTGAAAAACTGTTTTTT.

This chain connects TRBV5-4 to TRBJ2-2, with D perhaps matching TRBD1 (7 bases). Germline values: CDR1 SGHNT, CDR2 YYREEE (reference sequence). This CDR3 has 15 amino acids. Trimming stripped 2 bases from V and 6 bases from J, with 14 bases between. The CDR3 loop is CASSLRQGGPGELFF. The CDR3 region has the DNA TGTGCCAGCAGCTTACGGCAGGGGGGCCCCGGGGAGCTGTTTTTT.

The rearrangement joins TRBV28 to TRBJ1-1, with 7 nucleotides matching TRBD1. V trimming: 5 bases; J trimming: 3 bases; junction bases outside the gene matches: 9. The CDR3 has 15 amino acids. Germline-derived CDR1 and CDR2 are MDHEN and SYDVKM. The CDR3 reads CASSPLDREYTEAFF. The CDR3, as DNA: TGTGCCAGCAGTCCCCTAGACAGGGAGTACACTGAAGCTTTCTTT.

The V and J genes are TRBV7-9 and TRBJ2-7, with D maybe TRBD1 (6 bases). V was trimmed by 1 base and J by 4 bases, leaving 11 bases between them. CDR1 and CDR2 from the germline V gene are SEHNR and FQNEAQ (reference sequence). CDR3 size: 14 residues. The CDR3 DNA is TGTGCCAGCAGCTTAGTACAGGGTAGTTACGAGCAGTACTTC. Translated, it gives CASSLVQGSYEQYF.

The chain has TRBV27 and TRBJ1-2; no reliable D call. The CDR3 is made up of 15 amino acids. CDR1 and CDR2 (germline): MNHEY, SMNVEV (reference sequence). Trimming shortened V by 6 bases and J by 1 base, and 15 bases separated the two germline ends. CDR3 in DNA: TGTGCCAGCAGCCCTGCCGGGAGGAATAACTATGGCTACACCTTC. Encoded protein: CASSPAGRNNYGYTF.

The V and J genes are TRBV19 and TRBJ1-1; D ambiguous. The CDR3 runs 14 residues. Germline CDR1 reads LNHDA; CDR2 reads SQIVND (reference sequence). Trimming left V 5 bases short and J 0 bases short, with 10 bases between. The CDR3: CASSLSRVNTEAFF. The CDR3 DNA reads TGTGCCAGTAGTTTATCACGGGTGAACACTGAAGCTTTCTTT.

The CDR3 sequence: CATSREASGALRAYNEQFF. In DNA, the CDR3 is TGTGCCACCAGCAGAGAGGCTAGCGGGGCCTTGAGGGCCTACAATGAGCAGTTCTTC. V usage is TRBV15 and J usage is TRBJ2-1, with 9 bases fitting TRBD2. The CDR3 extends over 19 amino acids. Germline CDR1 reads LNHNV; CDR2 reads YYDKDF (reference sequence). Trimming at V came to 0 bases and at J to 2 bases, leaving 11 bases not matched to a gene.

This rearrangement joins TRBV7-6 to TRBJ1-1, with 7 bases aligning to TRBD1. Germline assignment: CDR1 SGHVS and CDR2 FNYEAQ. Trimming cost V 5 bases and J 2 bases; bases outside gene matches: 14. This CDR3 region has 17 residues. The chain's CDR3 is CASSIMDRRERNTEAFF. CDR3 in DNA: TGTGCCAGCAGCATAATGGACAGGCGAGAGAGAAACACTGAAGCTTTCTTT.

The chain has TRBV10-3 and TRBJ1-4; unclear D gene. Germline CDR1 and CDR2: ENHRY and SYGVKD. CDR3 size: 13 residues. Trimming removed 5 bases at V and 0 bases at J, with 4 bases between. This CDR3 is CAISPSTNEKLFF. CDR3 nucleotides: TGTGCCATCAGTCCCTCAACTAATGAAAAACTGTTTTTT.

The chain couples TRBV7-2 to TRBJ2-5; 11 nucleotides line up with TRBD2. The closer fit of TRBJ2-7 to the DNA end suggests the J call may be wrong. The germline CDR1 and CDR2 sequences are SGHTA and FQGNSA. CDR3 length: 15 amino acids. The CDR3 loop reads CASSHPSGGTYEQYF. In nucleotides, the CDR3 is TGTGCCAGCAGCCATCCTAGCGGGGGGACCTACGAGCAGTACTTC.

The rearrangement joins TRBV7-9 to TRBJ1-1; D unresolved. The ends were cut back, 3 bases at V and 0 bases at J, with 8 bases in the middle. CDR3 length: 14 amino acids. Per germline, CDR1 SEHNR and CDR2 FQNEAQ (reference sequence). The CDR3 nucleotides read TGTGCCAGCAGCTTTGACACAGTGAACACTGAAGCTTTCTTT. It yields the protein CASSFDTVNTEAFF. Variable domain in full (rest from reference TRBV7-9 and TRBJ1-1): DTGVSQNPRHKITKRGQNVTFRCDPISEHNRLYWYRQTLGQGPEFLTYFQNEAQLEKSRLLSDRFSAERPKGSFSTLEIQRTEQGDSAMYLCASSFDTVNTEAFFGQGTRLTVV.